The next 22 T cell receptor beta chains were all read from a single sample in a study of T cells in Graves' hyperthyroidism and ophthalmopathy. RNA transcripts gave rise to amplified TCR beta CDR3 regions. HTBI primers were employed in a first-round RT-PCR of the TCR CDR3. Each CDR3 protein gets one entry after TCRdb re-called the multiplex PCR reads with MiXCR. Seen here are roughly 700,000 distinct CDR3 sequences, about 18% observed once, and the top ten hold about 16%. Sequencing used blood. All receptors derive from a man aged 45 to 65 with Graves' hyperthyroidism.

This clonotype was seen at least ten times. The chain has TRBV12-3 or TRBV12-4 and TRBJ2-7; D might be TRBD1 (5 bases). The ends were cut back, 6 bases at V and 2 bases at J, with 14 bases in the middle. The CDR3 length is 14 residues. The CDR3 protein is CASRDTESPYEQYF. The CDR3 DNA reads as TGTGCCAGCAGGGACACAGAGTCTCCCTACGAGCAGTACTTC.

At least ten counts were recorded for this clonotype. V is TRBV11-2 and J is TRBJ2-7, with D possibly TRBD2 on 6 matching bases. Trimming pared 1 base from V and 2 bases from J, leaving 21 bases between. This CDR3 is 18 amino acids long. Germline CDR1 reads SGHAT; CDR2 reads FQNNGV. The DNA of the CDR3 is TGTGCCAGCAGCTTAGCAGGGACTTCGGGACTCCAGACCTACGAGCAGTACTTC. The encoded protein is CASSLAGTSGLQTYEQYF.

This clonotype was observed a few times. The chain links TRBV28 to TRBJ1-5; D not certain. The germline CDR1 and CDR2 sequences are MDHEN and SYDVKM. V was shortened by 6 bases and J by 2 bases, with 14 bases between the two germline ends. The CDR3 consists of 15 residues. The DNA for the CDR3 is TGTGCCAGCAGACTAAGGGTTTTAGGCAATCAGCCCCAGCATTTT. This translates into CASRLRVLGNQPQHF.

This rearrangement joins TRBV6-6 to TRBJ1-1; D is undetermined. The CDR3 is 17 amino acids. V was shortened by 2 bases and J by 3 bases, with 19 bases between the two germline ends. CDR1 MNHNY and CDR2 SVGAGI come from the germline V gene (reference sequence). For the CDR3, the DNA is TGTGCCAGCAGTTACGGTTTGGGTTTTTTAGGTGACACTGAAGCTTTCTTT. It translates to CASSYGLGFLGDTEAFF.

With regard to this clonotype: A read error may explain this, as a much larger clone is one base away. The chain uses TRBV29-1 and TRBJ1-1, with D possibly being TRBD1 (5 bases). CDR1 and CDR2 from the germline V gene are SQVTM and ANQGSEA. Trimming took off 3 bases at V and 0 bases at J, with 8 bases between the two ends. The CDR3 contains 13 residues. CDR3 in DNA: TGCAGCGTTGAGGGACGTCTGAACACTGAAGCTTTCTTT. Amino acids: CSVEGRLNTEAFF.

The chain links TRBV9 to TRBJ2-6, with 8 nucleotides matching TRBD2. Germline CDR1 is SGDLS and CDR2 is YYNGEE. With 3 bases clipped from V and 2 bases from J, the junction kept 4 bases outside the gene matches. CDR3 length: 16 amino acids. CDR3 sequence reads: CASSGGTSTGANVLTF. For the CDR3, the DNA is TGTGCCAGCAGCGGGGGGACTAGTACTGGGGCCAACGTCCTGACTTTC.

This clonotype has only a few counts. The CDR3 DNA reads TGTGCCACCAGTGATTCAAAATATAGCAATCAGCCCCAGCATTTT. This sequence encodes CATSDSKYSNQPQHF. This sequence joins TRBV24-1 and TRBJ1-5; D unresolved. Germline V gives CDR1 KGHDR, CDR2 SFDVKD. With 2 bases removed from V and 0 bases from J, the gap between germline ends came to 7 bases. This CDR3 is 15 amino acids long.

This chain joins TRBV27 and TRBJ2-7; no reliable D call. This CDR3 contains 13 residues. Trimming stripped 3 bases from V and 6 bases from J, with 12 bases between. CDR1 is MNHEY and CDR2 is SMNVEV in the germline V gene (reference sequence). The CDR3 protein is CASSFSILSEQYF. The CDR3 DNA reads as TGTGCCAGCAGTTTCAGCATCTTAAGCGAGCAGTACTTC.

This clonotype was detected a few times. The rearrangement joins TRBV20-1 to TRBJ1-6; D might be TRBD1 (5 bases). This CDR3 contains 15 residues. Trimming stripped 5 bases from V and 8 bases from J, with 19 bases between. Germline loops: CDR1 DFQATT, CDR2 SNEGSKA (reference sequence). CDR3 amino acids: CSASRETEYDSPLHF. As DNA, the CDR3 is TGCAGTGCTTCCCGGGAGACAGAATATGATTCACCCCTCCACTTT.

This clonotype was counted at least ten times. The chain recombines TRBV27 with TRBJ1-4; D perhaps matches TRBD1 (5 bases). This CDR3 has 14 amino acids. Germline CDR1 is MNHEY and CDR2 is SMNVEV (reference sequence). V was pared by 3 bases and J by 2 bases, with 7 bases between. The CDR3 DNA sequence: TGTGCCAGCAGTTTGGCAGGGACTAATGAAAAACTGTTTTTT. This sequence encodes CASSLAGTNEKLFF.

The chain carries TRBV2 and TRBJ2-6, with a tentative D call TRBD1 (5 bases). With 6 bases removed from V and 2 bases from J, the gap between germline ends came to 11 bases. This CDR3 is built from 15 residues. Germline CDR1 and CDR2: SNHLY and FYNNEI. As DNA, the CDR3 is TGTGCCAGCAGCCACAAGACAGCTGGGGCCAACGTCCTGACTTTC. Translating gives CASSHKTAGANVLTF.

The sample holds a few counts of this clonotype. The genes are TRBV20-1 and TRBJ2-1; TRBD1 agrees at 8 bases. V shed 0 bases and J 10 bases; nucleotides not matched to a gene: 8. The CDR3 covers 14 residues. Per germline, CDR1 DFQATT and CDR2 SNEGSKA (reference sequence). The CDR3 loop is CSARDGQGGEEQFF. For the CDR3, the DNA is TGCAGTGCTAGAGATGGACAGGGAGGTGAAGAGCAGTTCTTC.

As to this clonotype: A much larger clone differs from this one at a single base, so this may be a read error. This rearrangement joins TRBV18 to TRBJ2-5, with 8 bases aligning to TRBD1. Germline V gene lookup returns CDR1 KGHSH and CDR2 LQKENI. V lost 1 base and J lost 5; bases outside the gene matches: 6. This CDR3 spans 15 amino acids. In DNA, the CDR3 is TGTGCCAGCTCACCACTATTACAGGGGGAGGAGACCCAGTACTTC. Protein: CASSPLLQGEETQYF. The full variable domain, rest sourced from reference TRBV18 and TRBJ2-5, is NAGVMQNPRHLVRRRGQEARLRCSPMKGHSHVYWYRQLPEEGLKFMVYLQKENIIDESGMPKERFSAEFPKEGPSILRIQQVVRGDSAAYFCASSPLLQGEETQYFGPGTRLLVL.

The V call is TRBV13, the J call TRBJ2-1; 7 nucleotides align to TRBD1. Germline-derived CDR1 and CDR2 are PRHDT and FYEKMQ (reference sequence). The CDR3 has 15 residues. J was trimmed by 4 bases and V by 4 bases; bases with no gene match: 7. The CDR3: CASSSTGQRYNEQFF. CDR3 bases: TGTGCCAGCAGCTCCACGGGACAGAGATACAATGAGCAGTTCTTC.

Ten or more counts support this clonotype. J is TRBJ1-2 and V is TRBV12-3 or TRBV12-4; TRBD1 is a possible D gene (6 bases). This CDR3 region has 13 residues. Trimming pared 9 bases from V and 2 bases from J, leaving 13 bases between. The chain's CDR3 is CASGGGQNYGYTF. CDR3 bases: TGTGCCAGTGGGGGGGGGCAGAACTATGGCTACACCTTC.

At least ten counts were recorded for this clonotype. CDR3 DNA: TGTGCCAGCATCTTCGGAGGGTCACTTAGGGACAGGGGCCAGCAGTTCTTC. The encoded protein is CASIFGGSLRDRGQQFF. The chain links TRBV28 to TRBJ2-1; 10 nucleotides agree with TRBD1. The trim removed 7 bases at V and 11 bases at J, leaving 20 bases unmatched. The CDR3 is 17 residues long. The germline gives CDR1 MDHEN, CDR2 SYDVKM.

J is TRBJ2-1 and V is TRBV6-2 or TRBV6-3; 9 bases agree with TRBD1. The CDR3 loop spans 15 amino acids. Germline CDR1 is MNHEY and CDR2 is SVGEGT. V was pared by 2 bases and J by 7 bases, with 6 bases of the junction left unmatched. The DNA for the CDR3 is TGTGCCAGCAGTTACGGCGGGACAGGGTCGAATGAGCAGTTCTTC. It yields the protein CASSYGGTGSNEQFF.

The sample holds many counts of this clonotype. The chain's CDR3 is CASSSPGQGVFEQYF. CDR3 coding DNA: TGTGCCAGCAGCTCTCCGGGACAGGGGGTTTTCGAGCAGTACTTC. The chain employs TRBV7-3 and TRBJ2-7; 11 nucleotides match TRBD1. There are 15 residues in the CDR3. V dropped 4 bases and J dropped 6; count of bases not matched to a gene: 8. Germline V gene lookup returns CDR1 SGHTA and CDR2 FQGTGA.

This clonotype has ten or more counts. This rearrangement joins TRBV27 to TRBJ2-7; D possibly matches TRBD1 or TRBD2 (5 bases each). The CDR3 sequence is 13 residues long. Trimming removed 2 bases from V and 9 bases from J, with 14 bases in between. Germline V lookup: CDR1 MNHEY, CDR2 SMNVEV (reference sequence). CDR3 in amino acids: CASSLGTNNGQYF. CDR3 in DNA: TGTGCCAGCAGTTTAGGGACCAATAACGGGCAGTACTTC.

This clonotype was counted at least ten times. The V gene is TRBV7-9, the J gene TRBJ2-7, with D possibly matching TRBD2 (5 bases). This CDR3 comprises 14 residues. The germline CDR1 and CDR2 sequences are SEHNR and FQNEAQ (reference sequence). The germline V and J ends were trimmed by 4 bases and 3 bases, with 13 bases remaining between them. The CDR3 DNA sequence: TGTGCCAGCAGCTCGCGGACTGAGGACTACGAGCAGTACTTC. Encoded protein: CASSSRTEDYEQYF.

V and J are TRBV2 and TRBJ2-4; D perhaps matches TRBD2 (6 bases). The CDR3 is 12 amino acids. CDR1 is SNHLY and CDR2 is FYNNEI in the germline V gene. V dropped 9 bases and J dropped 4 bases, with 10 bases sitting between them. CDR3 in DNA: TGTGCCAGTGACCTAGCGAAAAACATTCAGTACTTC. Its protein is CASDLAKNIQYF.

Details on this clonotype: This clone may be a read error of a much larger clone one base away. J is TRBJ1-4 and V is TRBV15; D remains ambiguous. The CDR3 runs 15 residues. Trimming removed 3 bases from V and 6 bases from J, with 14 bases in between. CDR1 and CDR2 from the germline V gene are LNHNV and YYDKDF (reference sequence). The CDR3 protein is CATSRDTEYDEKLFF. As DNA, the CDR3 is TGTGCCACCAGCAGGGATACAGAGTATGATGAAAAACTGTTTTTT. Based on the CDR3 plus reference TRBV15 and TRBJ1-4, the full variable domain is DAMVIQNPRYQVTQFGKPVTLSCSQTLNHNVMYWYQQKSSQAPKLLFHYYDKDFNNEADTPDNFQSRRPNTSFCFLDIRSPGLGDTAMYLCATSRDTEYDEKLFFGSGTQLSVL.